This entry concerns a single TCR beta chain. CDR1 and CDR2 (germline): MNHNS, SASEGT. The CDR3 contains 11 residues. The germline V and J ends were trimmed by 6 bases and 7 bases, with 9 bases remaining between them. This sample is part of a study of CD8+ T cells in alopecia areata. The wider study: Oral tofacitinib (5 to 10 mg twice daily) was administered to treated patients. People stayed on tofacitinib for 6 to 18 months, then stopped the drug for 6 months.

In each case, RNA was isolated and then reverse transcribed into cDNA as the sequencing template. Profiling relied on immunoSEQ multiplex PCR, and the TCRdb table lists in-frame clones only, not all of them. The table lists 200,000 to 250,000 clones, approximately 52% of them singletons. The specimen comprised CD4+ T cells sorted from blood, sampled at week 0. The gene calls are TRBV6-1 and TRBJ2-5; no clear D. This TCR was sampled from a human donor with alopecia areata. CDR3 amino acids: CASREFGTQYF. In nucleotides, the CDR3 is TGTGCCAGCAGAGAATTCGGGACCCAGTACTTC.